The 18 T cell receptor beta chains below come from one sample, sequenced in a study of cytomegalovirus exposure and HLA in healthy donors. Amplification used 60 Vbeta primers and 13 Jbeta primers. Measured with immunoSEQ multiplex PCR; TCRdb has only the in-frame clones, and not every one. This table holds roughly 180,000 clones, approximately 80% found once. Sequencing was carried out using PBMCs. These receptors all stem from a man between 18 and 29 years old in good health and CMV-seronegative.

V gene TRBV5-4 combines with J gene TRBJ1-6; D is undetermined. This CDR3 region has 15 residues. V lost 4 bases, J lost 7 bases, and 15 bases lay in between. In germline, CDR1 is SGHNT, CDR2 YYREEE (reference sequence). The CDR3 sequence: CASSLTVDGNSPLHF. CDR3 DNA: TGTGCCAGCAGCCTGACTGTAGACGGGAATTCACCCCTCCACTTT.

This clone came up a few times. The chain has TRBV25-1 and TRBJ2-7, with TRBD1 identical over 9 bases. Germline CDR1 reads MGHDK; CDR2 reads SYGVNS. The CDR3 is 14 residues long. J lost 0 bases, V lost 6 bases, and 3 bases had no gene match. CDR3 nucleotide sequence: TGTGCCAGCAGAAGGACAGGGGACTCCTACGAGCAGTACTTC. Translation gives CASRRTGDSYEQYF.

The chain recombines TRBV29-1 with TRBJ1-1; perhaps TRBD1 as D (6 bases). The CDR3 totals 11 residues. Trimming removed 3 bases from V and 6 bases from J, with 8 bases in between. CDR1 is SQVTM, CDR2 ANQGSEA, per germline. The CDR3 reads CSVEGAAEAFF. The CDR3 coding sequence is TGCAGCGTTGAGGGGGCCGCTGAAGCTTTCTTT.

Only one count was recorded for this clone. This chain links TRBV27 with TRBJ1-1; D not certain. There are 13 residues in the CDR3. Germline CDR1 MNHEY, CDR2 SMNVEV (reference sequence). V lost 3 bases, J lost 5 bases, and 10 bases lay in between. The CDR3: CASSFSEHTEAFF. In DNA form, the CDR3 reads TGTGCCAGCAGTTTCTCAGAACATACTGAAGCTTTCTTT.

The V gene is TRBV21-1, the J gene TRBJ1-4; the table's TRBD1 call for D was not verified on the DNA. TRBV21-1 is deemed a pseudogene. This CDR3 contains 14 residues. The DNA for the CDR3 is TGTGCCAGTCGCCAGGCAAAGAGAAATGAAAAACTGTTTTTT. Protein product: CASRQAKRNEKLFF.

The chain joins TRBV5-1 to TRBJ1-4; 7 nucleotides line up with TRBD1. The CDR3 length is 14 residues. CDR1 is SGHRS, CDR2 YFSETQ, per germline. The V and J ends lost 6 bases and 3 bases, in that order; junction bases with no gene match: 5. In DNA form, the CDR3 reads TGCGCCAGCACCCGGACAGGATCTAATGAAAAACTGTTTTTT. Translated: CASTRTGSNEKLFF.

The rearrangement links TRBV27 to TRBJ2-7, with D perhaps TRBD2 (6 bases). Per the germline V gene, CDR1 is MNHEY and CDR2 is SMNVEV (reference sequence). The V end lost 10 bases, the J end lost 7 bases, and 26 bases lay between the germline ends. CDR3 length: 15 amino acids. This CDR3 reads CATKDFRTGLREQYF. Here the CDR3 DNA reads TGTGCCACCAAGGACTTCAGGACGGGACTGCGGGAGCAGTACTTC.

The chain has TRBV19 and TRBJ1-2, with no clear D. Per the germline V gene, CDR1 is LNHDA and CDR2 is SQIVND (reference sequence). Trimming removed 3 bases from V and 4 bases from J, with 15 bases in between. The CDR3 totals 15 residues. The CDR3 region has the DNA TGTGCCAGTAGTATTCCGGCAGCCGCGGGCTATGGCTACACCTTC. Translating gives CASSIPAAAGYGYTF.

The V gene is TRBV9, the J gene TRBJ1-3; D is undetermined. This CDR3 is built from 15 residues. V lost 2 bases and J 0 bases, leaving 9 bases between the germline ends. Germline assignment: CDR1 SGDLS and CDR2 YYNGEE. The CDR3 DNA follows: TGTGCCAGCAGCGTTTCGGGAAGCTCTGGAAACACCATATATTTT. It yields the protein CASSVSGSSGNTIYF. The variable domain in full, completed from reference TRBV9 and TRBJ1-3, reads DSGVTQTPKHLITATGQRVTLRCSPRSGDLSVYWYQQSLDQGLQFLIQYYNGEERAKGNILERFSAQQFPDLHSELNLSSLELGDSALYFCASSVSGSSGNTIYFGEGSWLTVV.

J is TRBJ1-6 and V is TRBV11-2; D remains ambiguous. The CDR3 has 14 amino acids. Trimming left V 5 bases short and J 7 bases short, with 12 bases between. CDR1 is SGHAT, CDR2 FQNNGV, per germline. This chain's CDR3 is CASSPRPANSPLHF. DNA for the CDR3: TGTGCCAGCAGCCCACGACCAGCGAATTCACCCCTCCACTTT.

The J gene is TRBJ1-2, the V gene TRBV2; a possible D gene is TRBD1 (6 bases). The ends were cut back, 5 bases at V and 8 bases at J, with 15 bases in the middle. Per the germline V gene, CDR1 is SNHLY and CDR2 is FYNNEI. CDR3 length: 13 amino acids. The CDR3 sequence is CASSTRGPGGYTF. DNA for the CDR3: TGTGCCAGCAGTACCAGGGGCCCTGGGGGCTACACCTTC.

This chain joins TRBV4-1 and TRBJ1-3; 7 positions agree with TRBD1. CDR3 length equals 16 residues. Germline CDR1 MGHRA, CDR2 YSYEKL. Trimming removed 8 bases from V and 4 bases from J; junction bases left unmatched: 14. The CDR3 DNA reads as TGCGCCAGCTCGGATTACAGGGGAGAGACGGGAAACACCATATATTTT. It translates to CASSDYRGETGNTIYF.

V usage is TRBV25-1 and J usage is TRBJ2-1, with D possibly TRBD2 on 6 matching bases. Trimming took 7 bases from V and 5 from J, leaving 12 bases between them. This CDR3 spans 13 amino acids. Germline V gene lookup returns CDR1 MGHDK and CDR2 SYGVNS. CDR3 loop: CASTGGPHNEQFF. CDR3 nucleotides: TGTGCCAGCACCGGAGGGCCCCACAATGAGCAGTTCTTC.

The genes are TRBV10-1 and TRBJ2-1; no definite D call. V lost 2 bases and J lost 3, with 14 bases in between. This CDR3 has 16 amino acids. CDR1 is WNHNN, CDR2 SYGVQD, per germline (reference sequence). This CDR3 is CASSETSTEYYNEQFF. The CDR3 DNA is TGCGCCAGCAGTGAGACCTCTACAGAGTACTACAATGAGCAGTTCTTC.

This clone was counted a few times. The CDR3 nucleotides read TGTGCCACGGATCAGACACTCTCAGACAATGAGCAGTTCTTC. Translated, it gives CATDQTLSDNEQFF. V and J are TRBV6-6 and TRBJ2-1; D uncertain. The germline gives CDR1 MNHNY, CDR2 SVGAGI (reference sequence). This CDR3 spans 14 amino acids. V was cut by 10 bases and J by 5 bases, with 18 bases left in between.

This clone showed up just once. The chain has TRBV30 and TRBJ1-3; D is possibly TRBD1 (6 bases). The CDR3 totals 14 residues. Germline V gene data show CDR1 as GTSNPN and CDR2 as SVGIG (reference sequence). V was trimmed by 5 bases and J by 0 bases, leaving 11 bases between them. DNA of the CDR3: TGTGCCTGGTCGGACAGCTACTCTGGAAACACCATATATTTT. Translating it yields CAWSDSYSGNTIYF.

This chain joins TRBV5-6 and TRBJ1-5, with 7 bases identical to TRBD1. The CDR3 contains 14 residues. Germline V CDR1 and CDR2: SGHDT, YYEEEE. The V segment lost 3 bases and the J segment 5 bases; nucleotides outside the gene matches: 5. CDR3 protein: CASSSGGHYQPQHF. Here the CDR3 DNA reads TGTGCCAGCAGCTCAGGGGGGCACTATCAGCCCCAGCATTTT.

CDR3 residues: CASSDEGQAYFTLNTEAFF. In nucleotides, the CDR3 is TGCGCCAGCAGTGACGAAGGACAGGCTTACTTTACGTTGAACACTGAAGCTTTCTTT. This chain links TRBV10-1 with TRBJ1-1; 7 bases agree with TRBD1. The germline V gene has CDR1 WNHNN and CDR2 SYGVQD (reference sequence). There are 19 residues in the CDR3. J was trimmed by 0 bases and V by 3 bases; bases with no gene match: 16.